This TCR beta chain appears in the sequencing data of a study of control samples from healthy donors and cancer patients. Generated by immunoSEQ multiplex PCR, the TCRdb table keeps only in-frame clones and is missing some. The profile shows approximately 120,000 clones, roughly nine tenths of them singletons. CDR1 and CDR2 (germline): SQVTM, ANQGSEA. With V trimmed by 5 bases and J by 4 bases, 5 bases remained unmatched. The CDR3 runs to 14 residues. The source material was blood. The chain carries TRBV29-1 and TRBJ2-3, with 11 nucleotides matching TRBD1. The receptor was derived from a human donor in good health. The donor label of this sample is uncertain. The CDR3 is CSVSRDRGSDTQYF. Written as DNA, the CDR3 is TGCAGCGTTTCCCGGGACAGGGGGTCAGATACGCAGTATTTT.